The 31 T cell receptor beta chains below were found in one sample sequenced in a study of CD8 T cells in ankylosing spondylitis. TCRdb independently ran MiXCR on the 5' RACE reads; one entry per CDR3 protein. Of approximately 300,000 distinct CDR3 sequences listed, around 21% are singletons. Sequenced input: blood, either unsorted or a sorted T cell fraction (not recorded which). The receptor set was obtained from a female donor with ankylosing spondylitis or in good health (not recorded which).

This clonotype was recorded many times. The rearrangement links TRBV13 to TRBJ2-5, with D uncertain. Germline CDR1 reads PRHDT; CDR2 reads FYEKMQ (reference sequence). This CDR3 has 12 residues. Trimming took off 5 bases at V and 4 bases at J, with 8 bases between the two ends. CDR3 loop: CASSLLRETQYF. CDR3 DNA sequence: TGTGCCAGCAGCCTCCTCCGAGAGACCCAGTACTTC.

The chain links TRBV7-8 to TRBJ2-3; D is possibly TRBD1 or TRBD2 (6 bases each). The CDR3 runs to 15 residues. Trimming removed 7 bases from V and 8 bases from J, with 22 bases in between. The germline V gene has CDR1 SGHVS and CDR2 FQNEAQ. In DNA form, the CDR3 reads TGTGCCAGCACCACAGGCCGGGGGCGACAGAGTACGCAGTATTTT. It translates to CASTTGRGRQSTQYF.

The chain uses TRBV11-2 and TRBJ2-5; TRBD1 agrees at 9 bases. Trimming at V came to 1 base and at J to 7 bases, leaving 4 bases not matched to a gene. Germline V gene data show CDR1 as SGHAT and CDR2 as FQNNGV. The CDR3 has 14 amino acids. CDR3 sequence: CASSLVWGQGTQYF. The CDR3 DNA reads TGTGCCAGCAGCTTAGTGTGGGGACAGGGGACCCAGTACTTC. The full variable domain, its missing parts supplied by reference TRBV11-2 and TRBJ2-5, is EAGVAQSPRYKIIEKRQSVAFWCNPISGHATLYWYQQILGQGPKLLIQFQNNGVVDDSQLPKDRFSAERLKGVDSTLKIQPAKLEDSAVYLCASSLVWGQGTQYFGPGTRLLVL.

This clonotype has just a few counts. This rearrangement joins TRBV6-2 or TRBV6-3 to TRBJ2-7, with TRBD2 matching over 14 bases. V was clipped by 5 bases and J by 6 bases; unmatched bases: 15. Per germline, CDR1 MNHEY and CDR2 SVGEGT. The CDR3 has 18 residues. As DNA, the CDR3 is TGTGCCAGCAGTCCTAACTCCCGGGGACTAGCGGGAGCGGGCGAGCAGTACTTC. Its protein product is CASSPNSRGLAGAGEQYF.

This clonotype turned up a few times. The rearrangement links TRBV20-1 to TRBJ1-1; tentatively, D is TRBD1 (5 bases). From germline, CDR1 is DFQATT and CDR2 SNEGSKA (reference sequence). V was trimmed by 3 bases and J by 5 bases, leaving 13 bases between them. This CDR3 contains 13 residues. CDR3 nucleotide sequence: TGCAGTGCTAGGGCTCTGAGGGGAACTGAAGCTTTCTTT. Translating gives CSARALRGTEAFF.

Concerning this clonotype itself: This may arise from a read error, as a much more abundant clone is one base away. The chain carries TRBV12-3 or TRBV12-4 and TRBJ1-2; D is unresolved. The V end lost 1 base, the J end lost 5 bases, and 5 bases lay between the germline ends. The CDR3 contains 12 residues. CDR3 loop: CASSLGIYGYTF. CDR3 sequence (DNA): TGTGCCAGCAGTTTAGGGATTTATGGCTACACCTTC.

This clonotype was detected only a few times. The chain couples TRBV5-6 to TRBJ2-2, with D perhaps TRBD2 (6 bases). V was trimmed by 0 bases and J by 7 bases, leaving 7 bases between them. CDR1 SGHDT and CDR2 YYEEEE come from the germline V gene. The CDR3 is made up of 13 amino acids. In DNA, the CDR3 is TGTGCCAGCAGCTTGGTCGGGGGCGGGGAGCTGTTTTTT. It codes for CASSLVGGGELFF. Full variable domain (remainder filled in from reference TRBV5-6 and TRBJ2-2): DAGVTQSPTHLIKTRGQQVTLRCSPKSGHDTVSWYQQALGQGPQFIFQYYEEEERQRGNFPDRFSGHQFPNYSSELNVNALLLGDSALYLCASSLVGGGELFFGEGSRLTVL.

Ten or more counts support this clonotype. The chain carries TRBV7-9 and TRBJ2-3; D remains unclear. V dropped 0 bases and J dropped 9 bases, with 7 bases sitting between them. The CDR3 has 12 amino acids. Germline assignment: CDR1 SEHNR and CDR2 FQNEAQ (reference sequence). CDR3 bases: TGTGCCAGCAGCTTAGCGCTCGGGACGCAGTATTTT. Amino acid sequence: CASSLALGTQYF.

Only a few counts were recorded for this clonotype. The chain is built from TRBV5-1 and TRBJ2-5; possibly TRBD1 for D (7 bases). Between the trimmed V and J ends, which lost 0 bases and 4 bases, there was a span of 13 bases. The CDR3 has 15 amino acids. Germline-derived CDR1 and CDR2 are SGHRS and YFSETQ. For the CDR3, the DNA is TGCGCCAGCAGCTTGGGAGGAGGGGGCGCAGAGACCCAGTACTTC. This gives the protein CASSLGGGGAETQYF.

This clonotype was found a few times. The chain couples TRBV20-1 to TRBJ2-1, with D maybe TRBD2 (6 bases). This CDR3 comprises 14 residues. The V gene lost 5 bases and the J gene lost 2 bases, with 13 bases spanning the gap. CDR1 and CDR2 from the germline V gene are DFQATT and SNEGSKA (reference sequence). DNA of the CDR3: TGCAGTGCTTCTAGCGCCCACGCCTACAATGAGCAGTTCTTC. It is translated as CSASSAHAYNEQFF.

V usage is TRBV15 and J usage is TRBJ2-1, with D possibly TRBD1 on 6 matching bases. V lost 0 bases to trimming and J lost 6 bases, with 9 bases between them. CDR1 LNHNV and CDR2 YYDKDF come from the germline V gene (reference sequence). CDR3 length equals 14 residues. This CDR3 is CATSRDRGRNEQFF. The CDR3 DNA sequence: TGTGCCACCAGCAGAGACAGGGGCCGCAATGAGCAGTTCTTC.

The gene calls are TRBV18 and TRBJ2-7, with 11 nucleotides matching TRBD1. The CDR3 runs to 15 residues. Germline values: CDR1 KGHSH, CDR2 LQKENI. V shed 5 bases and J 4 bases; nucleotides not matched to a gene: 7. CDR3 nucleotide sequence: TGTGCCAGCTCAGTAACCGGACAGGGGGCATACGAGCAGTACTTC. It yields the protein CASSVTGQGAYEQYF.

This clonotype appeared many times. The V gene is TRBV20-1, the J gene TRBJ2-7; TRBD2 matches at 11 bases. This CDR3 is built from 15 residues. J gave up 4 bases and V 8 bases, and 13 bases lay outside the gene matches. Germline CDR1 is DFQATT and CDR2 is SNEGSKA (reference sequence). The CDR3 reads CSTKEDTSGRYEQYF. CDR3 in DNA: TGCAGTACCAAGGAAGACACTAGCGGGAGATACGAGCAGTACTTC.

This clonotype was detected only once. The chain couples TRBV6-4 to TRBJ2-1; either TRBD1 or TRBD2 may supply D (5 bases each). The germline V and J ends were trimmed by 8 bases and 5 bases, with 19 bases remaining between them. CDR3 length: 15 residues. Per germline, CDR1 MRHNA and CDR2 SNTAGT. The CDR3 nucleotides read TGTGCCAGCTCCCTAACCGGGGCTCGGAACAATGAGCAGTTCTTC. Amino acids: CASSLTGARNNEQFF.

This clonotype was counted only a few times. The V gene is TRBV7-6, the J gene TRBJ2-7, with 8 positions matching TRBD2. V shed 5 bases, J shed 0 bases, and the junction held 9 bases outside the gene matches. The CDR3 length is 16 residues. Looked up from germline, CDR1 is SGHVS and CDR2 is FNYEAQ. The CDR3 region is CASSPILAGRSYEQYF. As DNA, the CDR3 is TGTGCCAGCAGCCCAATCTTAGCGGGACGCTCCTACGAGCAGTACTTC.

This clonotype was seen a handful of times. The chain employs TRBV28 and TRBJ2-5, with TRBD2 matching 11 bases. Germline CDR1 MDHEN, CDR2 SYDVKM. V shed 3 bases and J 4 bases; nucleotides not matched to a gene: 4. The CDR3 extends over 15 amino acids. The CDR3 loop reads CASSLLAGGGETQYF. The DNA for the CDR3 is TGTGCCAGCAGTTTGCTAGCGGGAGGAGGAGAGACCCAGTACTTC. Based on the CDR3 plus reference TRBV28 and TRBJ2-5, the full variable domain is DVKVTQSSRYLVKRTGEKVFLECVQDMDHENMFWYRQDPGLGLRLIYFSYDVKMKEKGDIPEGYSVSREKKERFSLILESASTNQTSMYLCASSLLAGGGETQYFGPGTRLLVL.

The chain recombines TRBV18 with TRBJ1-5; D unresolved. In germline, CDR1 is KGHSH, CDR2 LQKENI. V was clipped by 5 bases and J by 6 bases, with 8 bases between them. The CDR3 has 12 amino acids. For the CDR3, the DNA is TGTGCCAGCTCAGAGGGAAGTCAGCCCCAGCATTTT. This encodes CASSEGSQPQHF.

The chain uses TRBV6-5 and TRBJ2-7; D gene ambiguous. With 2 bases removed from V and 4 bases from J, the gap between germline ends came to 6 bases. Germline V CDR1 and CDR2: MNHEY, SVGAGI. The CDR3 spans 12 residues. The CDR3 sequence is CASSYAAYEQYF. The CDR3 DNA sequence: TGTGCCAGCAGTTACGCGGCTTACGAGCAGTACTTC.

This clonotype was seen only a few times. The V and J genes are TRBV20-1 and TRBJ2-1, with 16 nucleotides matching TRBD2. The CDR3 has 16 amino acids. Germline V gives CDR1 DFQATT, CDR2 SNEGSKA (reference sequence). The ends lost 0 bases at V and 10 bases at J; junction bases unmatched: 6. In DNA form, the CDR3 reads TGCAGTGCTAGAGATCCTGGGACTAGCGGGAGGGGGGAGCAGTTCTTC. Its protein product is CSARDPGTSGRGEQFF.

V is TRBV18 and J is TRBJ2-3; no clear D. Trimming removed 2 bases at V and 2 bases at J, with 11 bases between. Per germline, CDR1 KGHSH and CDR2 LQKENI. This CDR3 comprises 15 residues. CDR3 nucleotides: TGTGCCAGCTCACCAGAAACCCGGTTCACAGATACGCAGTATTTT. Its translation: CASSPETRFTDTQYF.

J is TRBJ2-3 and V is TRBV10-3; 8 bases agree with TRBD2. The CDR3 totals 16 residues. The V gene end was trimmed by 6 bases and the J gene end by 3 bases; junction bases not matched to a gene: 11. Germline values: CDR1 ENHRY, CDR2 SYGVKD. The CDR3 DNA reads TGTGCCATCAGAAATTCGGCGGGAGGAGAGACAGATACGCAGTATTTT. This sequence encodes CAIRNSAGGETDTQYF.

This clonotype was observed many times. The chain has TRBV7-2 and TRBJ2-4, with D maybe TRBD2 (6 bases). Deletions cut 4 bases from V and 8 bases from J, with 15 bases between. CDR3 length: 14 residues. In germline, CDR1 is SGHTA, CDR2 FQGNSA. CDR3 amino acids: CASSSGLSGDIQYF. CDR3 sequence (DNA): TGTGCCAGCAGCTCGGGCCTTAGCGGAGACATTCAGTACTTC.

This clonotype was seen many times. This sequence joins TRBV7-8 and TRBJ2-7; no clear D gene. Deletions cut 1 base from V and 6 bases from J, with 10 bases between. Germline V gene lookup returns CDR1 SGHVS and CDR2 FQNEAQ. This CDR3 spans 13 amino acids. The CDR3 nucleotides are TGTGCCAGCAGCTTAGTAAGAGGTCGCGAGCAGTACTTC. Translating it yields CASSLVRGREQYF.

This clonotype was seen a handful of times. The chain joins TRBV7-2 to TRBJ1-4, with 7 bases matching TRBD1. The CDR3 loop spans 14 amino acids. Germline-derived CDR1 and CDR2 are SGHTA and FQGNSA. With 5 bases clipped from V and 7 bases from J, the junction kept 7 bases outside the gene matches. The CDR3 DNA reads TGTGCCAGCAGCGCAACAGGGGTTGCTGAAAAACTGTTTTTT. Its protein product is CASSATGVAEKLFF.

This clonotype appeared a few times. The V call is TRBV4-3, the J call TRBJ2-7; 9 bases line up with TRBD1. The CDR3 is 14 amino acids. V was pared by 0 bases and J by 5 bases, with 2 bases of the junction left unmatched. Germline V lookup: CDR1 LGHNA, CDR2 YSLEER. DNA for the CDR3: TGCGCCAGCAGCCAAGAGGGACAGGGAAACGAGCAGTACTTC. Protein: CASSQEGQGNEQYF.

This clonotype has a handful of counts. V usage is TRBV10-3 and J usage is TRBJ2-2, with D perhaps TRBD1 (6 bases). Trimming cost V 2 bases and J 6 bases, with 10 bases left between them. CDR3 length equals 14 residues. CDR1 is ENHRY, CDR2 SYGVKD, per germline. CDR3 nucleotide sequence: TGTGCCATCAGTGAGGTGGGGGCGGCCGGGGAGCTGTTTTTT. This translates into CAISEVGAAGELFF.

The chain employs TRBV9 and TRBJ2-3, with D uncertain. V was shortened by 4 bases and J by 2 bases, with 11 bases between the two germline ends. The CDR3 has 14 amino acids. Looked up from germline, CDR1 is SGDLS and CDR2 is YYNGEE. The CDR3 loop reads CASSPRADTDTQYF. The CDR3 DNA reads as TGTGCCAGCAGCCCGCGAGCAGACACAGATACGCAGTATTTT.

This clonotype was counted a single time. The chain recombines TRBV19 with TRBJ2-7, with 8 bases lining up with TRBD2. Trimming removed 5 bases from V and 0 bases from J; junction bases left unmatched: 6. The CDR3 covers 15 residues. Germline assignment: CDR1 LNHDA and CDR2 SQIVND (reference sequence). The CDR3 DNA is TGTGCCAGTAGTGCCGCGGGGGGCAGCTCCTACGAGCAGTACTTC. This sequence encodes CASSAAGGSSYEQYF.

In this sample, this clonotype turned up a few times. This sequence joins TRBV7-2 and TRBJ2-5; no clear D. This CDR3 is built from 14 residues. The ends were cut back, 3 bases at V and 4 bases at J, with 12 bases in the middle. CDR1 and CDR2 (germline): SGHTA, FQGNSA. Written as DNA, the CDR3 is TGTGCCAGCAGCTTTTCCCGGACCCTAGAGACCCAGTACTTC. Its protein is CASSFSRTLETQYF.

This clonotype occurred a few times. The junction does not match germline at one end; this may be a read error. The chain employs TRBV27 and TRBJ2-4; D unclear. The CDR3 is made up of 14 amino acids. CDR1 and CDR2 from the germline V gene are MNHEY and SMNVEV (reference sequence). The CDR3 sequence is CASSLGTPSLILYF. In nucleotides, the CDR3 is TGTGCCAGCAGTTTAGGCACCCCAAGCCTCATTCTGTACTTC.

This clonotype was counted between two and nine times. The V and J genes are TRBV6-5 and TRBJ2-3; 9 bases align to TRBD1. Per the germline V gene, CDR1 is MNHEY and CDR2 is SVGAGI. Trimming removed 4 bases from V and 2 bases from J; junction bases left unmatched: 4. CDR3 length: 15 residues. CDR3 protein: CASSSGQGYTDTQYF. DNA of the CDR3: TGTGCCAGCAGTTCGGGACAGGGCTACACAGATACGCAGTATTTT.